The rows below give T cell receptor beta chains drawn from one sample of a study of cytomegalovirus exposure and HLA in healthy donors. The assay was immunoSEQ multiplex PCR, and TCRdb's table has in-frame clones only and misses some. The table includes 250,000 to 400,000 clones, 88% detected once. Sample: PBMCs. The receptor set was obtained from a man between 25 and 39 years old in good health and CMV-seronegative. CDR3s include the opening cysteine and the closing phenylalanine or tryptophan. D genes are given only for firm matches. Size tells how often a clone was seen (once, few, many) or the class of an expanded clone, and some rows leave it out.

CDR3aa: CASSLGSGKQETQYF
CDR3nt: TGTGCCAGCAGCTTAGGGTCAGGAAAACAAGAGACCCAGTACTTC
v_gene: TRBV7-2
j_gene: TRBJ2-5
abundance: .
d_gene: .

CDR3aa: CASSQLGTGDTGELFF
CDR3nt: TGTGCCAGCTCACAGCTCGGGACAGGGGACACCGGGGAGCTGTTTTTT
v_gene: TRBV18
j_gene: TRBJ2-2
abundance: .
d_gene: TRBD1

CDR3aa: CASRKGFENIQYF
CDR3nt: TGCGCCAGCAGGAAGGGGTTCGAAAACATTCAGTACTTC
v_gene: TRBV5-1
j_gene: TRBJ2-4
abundance: .
d_gene: .

CDR3aa: CASSSLAGGPAGELFF
CDR3nt: TGTGCCAGCAGCTCCCTAGCGGGGGGGCCGGCCGGGGAGCTGTTTTTT
v_gene: TRBV11-2
j_gene: TRBJ2-2
abundance: .
d_gene: TRBD2

CDR3aa: CASRRTGSPSYEQYF
CDR3nt: TGTGCCAGCAGACGGACAGGATCACCCTCCTACGAGCAGTACTTC
v_gene: TRBV27
j_gene: TRBJ2-7
abundance: .
d_gene: TRBD1

CDR3aa: CSAPTGRGYTF
CDR3nt: TGCAGTGCTCCGACAGGGCGTGGCTACACCTTC
v_gene: TRBV20-1
j_gene: TRBJ1-2
abundance: few
d_gene: TRBD1

CDR3aa: CASSLHQTPTVNQPQHF
CDR3nt: TGTGCCAGCAGCTTACATCAAACTCCGACAGTCAATCAGCCCCAGCATTTT
v_gene: TRBV7-8
j_gene: TRBJ1-5
abundance: .
d_gene: .

CDR3aa: CASSWHITGGQETQYF
CDR3nt: TGTGCCAGCAGTTGGCACATCACAGGGGGACAAGAGACCCAGTACTTC
v_gene: TRBV6-6
j_gene: TRBJ2-5
abundance: .
d_gene: TRBD1

CDR3aa: CASGLGSSYTF
CDR3nt: TGTGCTAGTGGTTTGGGGAGTAGCTACACCTTC
v_gene: TRBV12-5
j_gene: TRBJ1-2
abundance: .
d_gene: .

CDR3aa: CSAFSGDTQYF
CDR3nt: TGCAGTGCTTTCTCCGGAGATACGCAGTATTTT
v_gene: TRBV20-1
j_gene: TRBJ2-3
abundance: .
d_gene: .

CDR3aa: CASSRASGGGPRPGEQFF
CDR3nt: TGTGCCAGCAGCCGGGCTAGCGGGGGGGGCCCCAGGCCAGGTGAGCAGTTCTTC
v_gene: TRBV7-9
j_gene: TRBJ2-1
abundance: .
d_gene: TRBD2

CDR3aa: CASSTQRGYSNQPQHF
CDR3nt: TGTGCCAGTAGTACCCAAAGGGGATATAGCAATCAGCCCCAGCATTTT
v_gene: TRBV19
j_gene: TRBJ1-5
abundance: .
d_gene: .

CDR3aa: CASSVEGGEIKNEKLFF
CDR3nt: TGTGCCAGCAGCGTAGAAGGGGGCGAGATAAAGAATGAAAAACTGTTTTTT
v_gene: TRBV9
j_gene: TRBJ1-4
abundance: .
d_gene: TRBD1

CDR3aa: CASSWTSGAFVETQYF
CDR3nt: TGTGCCAGCAGCTGGACTAGCGGGGCTTTCGTAGAGACCCAGTACTTC
v_gene: TRBV2
j_gene: TRBJ2-5
abundance: .
d_gene: TRBD2

CDR3aa: CASSEARYNSLLHF
CDR3nt: TGTGCCAGCAGCGAGGCCAGGTATAATTCACTCCTCCACTTT
v_gene: TRBV9
j_gene: TRBJ1-6
abundance: .
d_gene: .

CDR3aa: CASSWTGDGTEAFF
CDR3nt: TGTGCCAGCAGTTGGACAGGGGACGGCACTGAAGCTTTCTTT
v_gene: TRBV6-5
j_gene: TRBJ1-1
abundance: once
d_gene: TRBD1

CDR3aa: CASSLLTVGRQTTFF
CDR3nt: TGTGCCAGCAGTCTTCTTACGGTCGGTCGGCAGACAACTTTCTTT
v_gene: TRBV6-5
j_gene: TRBJ1-1
abundance: .
d_gene: .

CDR3aa: CASKRVAGGQGTDTQYF
CDR3nt: TGTGCCAGTAAGAGGGTAGCGGGGGGCCAAGGCACAGATACGCAGTATTTT
v_gene: TRBV19
j_gene: TRBJ2-3
abundance: .
d_gene: TRBD2

CDR3aa: CASSYSRPGSHYGYTF
CDR3nt: TGTGCCAGCAGTTACTCGCGCCCGGGGAGTCACTATGGCTACACCTTC
v_gene: TRBV6-5
j_gene: TRBJ1-2
abundance: once
d_gene: .

CDR3aa: CASSYRTGVEKLFF
CDR3nt: TGTGCCAGCAGTTACCGGACAGGGGTAGAAAAACTGTTTTTT
v_gene: TRBV6-5
j_gene: TRBJ1-4
abundance: once
d_gene: TRBD1

CDR3aa: CASSLGQHYGYTF
CDR3nt: TGTGCCAGCAGCTTGGGACAGCACTATGGCTACACCTTC
v_gene: TRBV4-2
j_gene: TRBJ1-2
abundance: .
d_gene: TRBD1

CDR3aa: CASSLFSYEQYF
CDR3nt: TGTGCCAGCAGCTTGTTCAGTTACGAGCAGTACTTC
v_gene: TRBV5-4
j_gene: TRBJ2-7
abundance: .
d_gene: .

CDR3aa: CASSGSTGLNNQPQHF
CDR3nt: TGTGCCAGCAGTGGGAGTACAGGGTTGAACAATCAGCCCCAGCATTTT
v_gene: TRBV25-1
j_gene: TRBJ1-5
abundance: .
d_gene: .

CDR3aa: CASTPGQVYSNQPQHF
CDR3nt: TGTGCCAGTACTCCAGGACAGGTATATAGCAATCAGCCCCAGCATTTT
v_gene: TRBV19
j_gene: TRBJ1-5
abundance: .
d_gene: TRBD1

CDR3aa: CASSVRAGATDTQYF
CDR3nt: TGTGCCAGCAGTGTACGAGCGGGAGCCACAGATACGCAGTATTTT
v_gene: TRBV2
j_gene: TRBJ2-3
abundance: .
d_gene: TRBD2

CDR3aa: CASSDSDYTEAFF
CDR3nt: TGTGCCAGCAGCGACTCGGACTACACTGAAGCTTTCTTT
v_gene: TRBV9
j_gene: TRBJ1-1
abundance: once
d_gene: .

CDR3aa: CASSLEFGGTKWGTF
CDR3nt: TGTGCCAGCAGCTTAGAGTTCGGAGGAACTAAGTGGGGCACCTTC
v_gene: TRBV5-4
j_gene: TRBJ1-2
abundance: few
d_gene: .

CDR3aa: CASSDNLSSEPQHF
CDR3nt: TGTGCCAGCAGTGATAACCTCAGTTCAGAGCCCCAGCATTTT
v_gene: TRBV6-5
j_gene: TRBJ1-5
abundance: .
d_gene: .

CDR3aa: CASSDETVMNTEAFF
CDR3nt: TGTGCCAGCAGCGACGAGACAGTTATGAACACTGAAGCTTTCTTT
v_gene: TRBV11-2
j_gene: TRBJ1-1
abundance: .
d_gene: .

CDR3aa: CASSVEPRTAQGGYTF
CDR3nt: TGTGCCAGCAGCGTAGAACCTCGGACAGCCCAGGGGGGCTACACCTTC
v_gene: TRBV9
j_gene: TRBJ1-2
abundance: .
d_gene: .

CDR3aa: CASSISGQGQPQHF
CDR3nt: TGTGCCAGTAGTATATCGGGGCAGGGGCAGCCCCAGCATTTT
v_gene: TRBV19
j_gene: TRBJ1-5
abundance: few
d_gene: .

CDR3aa: CATSRDLAGKNQETQYF
CDR3nt: TGTGCCACCAGCAGAGATCTTGCAGGCAAAAACCAAGAGACCCAGTACTTC
v_gene: TRBV15
j_gene: TRBJ2-5
abundance: .
d_gene: .

CDR3aa: CASSIHLTGGLEQYF
CDR3nt: TGTGCCAGTAGTATCCATCTAACAGGGGGACTAGAGCAGTACTTC
v_gene: TRBV19
j_gene: TRBJ2-7
abundance: .
d_gene: .

CDR3aa: CASSQGQGPSYEQYF
CDR3nt: TGCGCCAGCAGCCAGGGTCAGGGTCCCTCCTACGAGCAGTACTTC
v_gene: TRBV4-1
j_gene: TRBJ2-7
abundance: few
d_gene: .

CDR3aa: CASTAGTGGIYEQYF
CDR3nt: TGTGCCAGCACGGCCGGGACAGGGGGTATCTACGAGCAGTACTTC
v_gene: TRBV9
j_gene: TRBJ2-7
abundance: once
d_gene: TRBD1

CDR3aa: CASSYGTGYEQYF
CDR3nt: TGTGCCAGCAGTTACGGGACAGGGTACGAGCAGTACTTC
v_gene: TRBV6-5
j_gene: TRBJ2-7
abundance: .
d_gene: TRBD1

CDR3aa: CASSPSRRGEAFF
CDR3nt: TGTGCCAGCAGCCCGTCACGGAGAGGTGAAGCTTTCTTT
v_gene: TRBV7-8
j_gene: TRBJ1-1
abundance: .
d_gene: .

CDR3aa: CASSQDFPGLYGYTF
CDR3nt: TGCGCCAGCAGCCAAGATTTTCCGGGACTTTATGGCTACACCTTC
v_gene: TRBV4-3
j_gene: TRBJ1-2
abundance: .
d_gene: .

CDR3aa: CASSLGSAETQYF
CDR3nt: TGTGCCAGCAGCCTTGGATCAGCGGAGACCCAGTACTTC
v_gene: TRBV9
j_gene: TRBJ2-5
abundance: .
d_gene: .

CDR3aa: CASGTGYGEQYF
CDR3nt: TGTGCCAGCGGGACAGGGTACGGGGAGCAGTACTTC
v_gene: TRBV2
j_gene: TRBJ2-7
abundance: .
d_gene: TRBD1

CDR3aa: CASTTAEGVTSTDTQYF
CDR3nt: TGTGCCAGCACCACAGCGGAGGGCGTGACTAGCACAGATACGCAGTATTTT
v_gene: TRBV5-4
j_gene: TRBJ2-3
abundance: .
d_gene: .

CDR3aa: CASSGGIAGGKDTQYF
CDR3nt: TGCGCCAGCTCCGGCGGAATCGCGGGGGGTAAAGATACGCAGTATTTT
v_gene: TRBV5-1
j_gene: TRBJ2-3
abundance: once
d_gene: TRBD2

CDR3aa: CARSPGYSPLHF
CDR3nt: TGTGCCAGATCTCCAGGATATTCACCCCTCCACTTT
v_gene: TRBV6-5
j_gene: TRBJ1-6
abundance: .
d_gene: .

CDR3aa: CASSLTGIQPQHF
CDR3nt: TGTGCCAGCAGTTTGACAGGGATTCAGCCCCAGCATTTT
v_gene: TRBV27
j_gene: TRBJ1-5
abundance: .
d_gene: TRBD1

CDR3aa: CASSQLGTSGGREQFF
CDR3nt: TGTGCCAGCAGCCAGCTAGGGACTAGCGGGGGACGCGAGCAGTTCTTC
v_gene: TRBV14
j_gene: TRBJ2-1
abundance: once
d_gene: TRBD2

CDR3aa: CASSFFTGFVYEQYF
CDR3nt: TGTGCCAGCAGCTTTTTTACAGGGTTCGTCTACGAGCAGTACTTC
v_gene: TRBV5-4
j_gene: TRBJ2-7
abundance: once
d_gene: .

CDR3aa: CASSLELSYEQYF
CDR3nt: TGTGCCAGCAGCTTAGAGCTATCCTACGAGCAGTACTTC
v_gene: TRBV11-3
j_gene: TRBJ2-7
abundance: .
d_gene: .

CDR3aa: CASSLEGRASPLHF
CDR3nt: TGCGCCAGCAGCTTGGAGGGCAGGGCTTCACCCCTCCACTTT
v_gene: TRBV5-1
j_gene: TRBJ1-6
abundance: .
d_gene: .

CDR3aa: CASSFTSGTGYNSPLHF
CDR3nt: TGTGCCAGCAGCTTCACCTCCGGGACAGGGTACAATTCACCCCTCCACTTT
v_gene: TRBV7-2
j_gene: TRBJ1-6
abundance: .
d_gene: TRBD1

CDR3aa: CASRAWGGQLTGELFF
CDR3nt: TGTGCCAGCAGGGCCTGGGGGGGACAACTCACCGGGGAGCTGTTTTTT
v_gene: TRBV7-8
j_gene: TRBJ2-2
abundance: .
d_gene: .

CDR3aa: CASSSSRQGVIQGTGELFF
CDR3nt: TGTGCCAGCAGCTCCTCCAGACAGGGGGTTATTCAGGGGACCGGGGAGCTGTTTTTT
v_gene: TRBV11-3
j_gene: TRBJ2-2
abundance: .
d_gene: TRBD1

CDR3aa: CASSRQGDYGYTF
CDR3nt: TGTGCCAGCAGTAGACAGGGGGACTATGGCTACACCTTC
v_gene: TRBV2
j_gene: TRBJ1-2
abundance: .
d_gene: TRBD1

CDR3aa: CSVERTGHNYGYTF
CDR3nt: TGCAGCGTTGAACGGACAGGGCATAACTATGGCTACACCTTC
v_gene: TRBV29-1
j_gene: TRBJ1-2
abundance: once
d_gene: TRBD1

CDR3aa: CASSFGTGGYTF
CDR3nt: TGTGCCAGCAGCTTTGGGACAGGCGGCTACACCTTC
v_gene: TRBV5-4
j_gene: TRBJ1-2
abundance: .
d_gene: TRBD1

CDR3aa: CASSPDSPEAFF
CDR3nt: TGTGCCAGCAGCCCGGACAGCCCTGAAGCTTTCTTT
v_gene: TRBV5-4
j_gene: TRBJ1-1
abundance: .
d_gene: .

CDR3aa: CASSLAGGAKGNTIYF
CDR3nt: TGTGCCAGCAGCTTAGCCGGGGGGGCGAAGGGAAACACCATATATTTT
v_gene: TRBV7-2
j_gene: TRBJ1-3
abundance: .
d_gene: .

CDR3aa: CATLVTGGRSNQPQHF
CDR3nt: TGTGCCACCCTCGTTACGGGGGGCAGGAGCAATCAGCCCCAGCATTTT
v_gene: TRBV19
j_gene: TRBJ1-5
abundance: .
d_gene: .

CDR3aa: CASSEGSPYNEQFF
CDR3nt: TGTGCCAGCAGTGAAGGCAGTCCGTACAATGAGCAGTTCTTC
v_gene: TRBV2
j_gene: TRBJ2-1
abundance: .
d_gene: .

CDR3aa: CASSIKEWNQPQHF
CDR3nt: TGTGCCAGTAGTATTAAGGAGTGGAATCAGCCCCAGCATTTT
v_gene: TRBV19
j_gene: TRBJ1-5
abundance: .
d_gene: .

CDR3aa: CASSHYRQTGYTF
CDR3nt: TGTGCCAGCAGCCATTACAGACAGACTGGCTACACCTTC
v_gene: TRBV14
j_gene: TRBJ1-2
abundance: .
d_gene: .